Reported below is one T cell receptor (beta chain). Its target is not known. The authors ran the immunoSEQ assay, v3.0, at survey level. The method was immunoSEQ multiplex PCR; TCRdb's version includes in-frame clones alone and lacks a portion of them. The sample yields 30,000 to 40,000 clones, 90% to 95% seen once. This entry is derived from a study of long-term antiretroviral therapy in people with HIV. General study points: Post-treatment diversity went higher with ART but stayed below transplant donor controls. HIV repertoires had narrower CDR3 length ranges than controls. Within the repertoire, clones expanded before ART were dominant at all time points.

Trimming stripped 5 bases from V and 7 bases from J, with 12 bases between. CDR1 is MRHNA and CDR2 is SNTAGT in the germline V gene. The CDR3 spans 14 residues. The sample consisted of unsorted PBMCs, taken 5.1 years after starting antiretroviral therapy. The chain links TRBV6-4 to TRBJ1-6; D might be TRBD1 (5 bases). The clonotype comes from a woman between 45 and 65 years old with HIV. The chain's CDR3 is CASSSSPGNSPLHF. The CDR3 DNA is TGTGCCAGCAGTTCTTCCCCAGGGAATTCACCCCTCCACTTT.